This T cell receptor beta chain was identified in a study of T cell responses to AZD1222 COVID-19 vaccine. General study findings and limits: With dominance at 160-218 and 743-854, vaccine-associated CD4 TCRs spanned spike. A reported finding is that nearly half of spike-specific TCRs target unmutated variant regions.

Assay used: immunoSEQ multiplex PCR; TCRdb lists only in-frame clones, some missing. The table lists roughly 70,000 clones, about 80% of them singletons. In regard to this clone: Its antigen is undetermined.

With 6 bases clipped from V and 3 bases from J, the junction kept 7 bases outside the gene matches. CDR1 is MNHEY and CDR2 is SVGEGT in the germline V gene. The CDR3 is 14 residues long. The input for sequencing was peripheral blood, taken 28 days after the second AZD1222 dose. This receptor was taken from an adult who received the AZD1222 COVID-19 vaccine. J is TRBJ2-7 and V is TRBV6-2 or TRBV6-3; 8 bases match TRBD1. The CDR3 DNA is TGTGCCAGCAGCCTCAGGGGGCCCTACTACGAGCAGTACTTC. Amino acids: CASSLRGPYYEQYF.